Each of the 25 T cell receptor beta chains below was sequenced from the same sample in a study of T-cell reconstitution after alpha-beta-depleted transplantation in children. Preparation of the TCRbeta library was carried out with unique molecular identifiers. A single record per CDR3 protein comes from TCRdb applying MiXCR to the PCR reads. The sample has some 240,000 distinct CDR3 sequences, around 8.9% seen once. The sample consisted of PBMCs from the stem cell graft donor, taken from the stem cell graft. The receptors stem from a human donor who donated a stem cell graft to a child with SCID.

In this sample, this clonotype turned up many times. This chain joins TRBV7-3 and TRBJ1-6; D gene ambiguous. V lost 5 bases and J lost 3, with 11 bases in between. The CDR3 loop spans 15 amino acids. Germline V CDR1 and CDR2: SGHTA, FQGTGA. The CDR3 DNA sequence: TGTGCCAGCAGCCCGGCTGCAGGCTATAATTCACCCCTCCACTTT. It codes for CASSPAAGYNSPLHF.

This clonotype came up many times. CDR3 protein: CATSRQADPGFGGYTF. The CDR3 bases are TGTGCCACCAGCAGACAGGCGGACCCCGGTTTCGGTGGCTACACCTTC. The chain carries TRBV15 and TRBJ1-2; D is undetermined. The CDR3 runs 16 residues. V lost 2 bases and J lost 7, with 20 bases in between. Germline CDR1 is LNHNV and CDR2 is YYDKDF (reference sequence).

This clonotype was recorded at least ten times. The chain carries TRBV15 and TRBJ1-2; no reliable D call. V was cut by 0 bases and J by 5 bases, with 10 bases left in between. The CDR3 runs to 14 residues. The V gene's germline CDR1 is LNHNV and CDR2 YYDKDF (reference sequence). The CDR3 bases are TGTGCCACCAGCAGAGATGAGAGATCATATGGCTACACCTTC. It translates to CATSRDERSYGYTF.

This clonotype was observed many times. CDR3 DNA: TGCGCCAGCAGCCGCCAGGGGGGACAGGTCTATGGCTACACCTTC. Translating gives CASSRQGGQVYGYTF. The rearrangement links TRBV4-3 to TRBJ1-2; 8 bases match TRBD1. V shed 4 bases and J 4 bases; nucleotides not matched to a gene: 8. The CDR3 is made up of 15 amino acids. CDR1 LGHNA and CDR2 YSLEER come from the germline V gene.

The V call is TRBV29-1, the J call TRBJ1-1; 7 bases align to TRBD1. V dropped 7 bases and J dropped 1; count of bases not matched to a gene: 12. The CDR3 is 15 residues long. Germline CDR1 and CDR2: SQVTM and ANQGSEA. CDR3 in DNA: TGCAGCGCTATGCCCGCCGGGACAGCGAACACTGAAGCTTTCTTT. Amino acids: CSAMPAGTANTEAFF.

This clonotype appeared many times. This CDR3 reads CATSRERGGWYNEQFF. As DNA, the CDR3 is TGTGCCACCAGCAGAGAGAGGGGGGGCTGGTACAATGAGCAGTTCTTC. V is TRBV15 and J is TRBJ2-1; TRBD2 might be the D (7 bases). The CDR3 covers 16 residues. Germline V gives CDR1 LNHNV, CDR2 YYDKDF (reference sequence). Trimming took off 0 bases at V and 4 bases at J, with 13 bases between the two ends.

Ten or more counts support this clonotype. The chain carries TRBV20-1 and TRBJ2-3; no firm D call. Germline V CDR1 and CDR2: DFQATT, SNEGSKA (reference sequence). The CDR3 runs to 15 residues. V was cut by 0 bases and J by 2 bases, with 12 bases left in between. The CDR3 spells CSARDFLGNTDTQYF. In nucleotides, the CDR3 is TGCAGTGCTAGAGATTTTCTGGGGAACACAGATACGCAGTATTTT.

With regard to this clonotype: A much bigger clone sits one base away, suggesting this may be a read error. V is TRBV20-1 and J is TRBJ2-5; 10 bases are shared with TRBD1. The germline CDR1 and CDR2 sequences are DFQATT and SNEGSKA (reference sequence). CDR3 length: 14 residues. The CDR3 is CSAKGQGLSETQHF. The CDR3 DNA sequence: TGCAGTGCCAAGGGACAGGGGTTGAGTGAGACCCAGCACTTC.

This clonotype was counted only a few times. The chain employs TRBV7-2 and TRBJ2-3; D is perhaps TRBD2 (6 bases). The CDR3 loop spans 20 amino acids. Between the trimmed V and J ends, which lost 4 bases and 2 bases, there was a span of 28 bases. Germline V gives CDR1 SGHTA, CDR2 FQGNSA. Here the CDR3 DNA reads TGTGCCAGCAGCTCCGCCGCGACCGGGTTTCGGGGGAGGTACACAGATACGCAGTATTTT. Translated, it gives CASSSAATGFRGRYTDTQYF.

This clonotype has ten or more counts. Germline is not matched at one junction end, which may reflect a read error. The chain employs TRBV5-1 and TRBJ2-5; D possibly matches TRBD1 or TRBD2 (5 bases each). CDR1 and CDR2 from the germline V gene are SGHRS and YFSETQ. The CDR3 has 14 amino acids. This chain's CDR3 is CASSLGRSQETQYF. CDR3 coding DNA: TGTGCCAGCAGCTTGGGACGGTCCCAAGAGACCCAGTACTTC.

This clonotype was found many times. The chain couples TRBV10-3 to TRBJ2-1, with 8 bases matching TRBD2. The length of the CDR3 is 15 residues. CDR1 ENHRY and CDR2 SYGVKD come from the germline V gene. J was trimmed by 5 bases and V by 7 bases; bases with no gene match: 10. CDR3 in amino acids: CAITGTGGKNNEQFF. In DNA, the CDR3 is TGTGCCATCACCGGAACGGGGGGGAAGAACAATGAGCAGTTCTTC.

This clonotype was seen many times. A junction end diverges from the germline sequence, so it may reflect a read error. The chain is built from TRBV12-3 or TRBV12-4 and TRBJ2-7; D is undetermined. This CDR3 comprises 11 residues. This CDR3 reads CASSFGYEQYF. CDR3 bases: TGCGCCAGCAGCTTTGGCTACGAGCAGTACTTC.

This clonotype showed up many times. The genes are TRBV4-3 and TRBJ2-7; the match to TRBD1 covers 7 bases. The germline CDR1 and CDR2 sequences are LGHNA and YSLEER. V was clipped by 1 base and J by 6 bases; unmatched bases: 9. The CDR3 loop spans 15 amino acids. CDR3 coding DNA: TGCGCCAGCAGCCAAGCCTCGGACAGGACTCGCGAGCAGTACTTC. Translating gives CASSQASDRTREQYF.

This clonotype was recorded at least ten times. V and J are TRBV2 and TRBJ2-7, with TRBD2 as a possible D gene (6 bases). Between the trimmed V and J ends, which lost 7 bases and 0 bases, there was a span of 13 bases. The germline V gene encodes CDR1 SNHLY and CDR2 FYNNEI. CDR3 size: 14 residues. The CDR3 spells CASKEWGDSYEQYF. In DNA form, the CDR3 reads TGTGCCAGCAAGGAGTGGGGGGACTCCTACGAGCAGTACTTC.

This clonotype was seen repeatedly, ten times or more. V is TRBV20-1 and J is TRBJ1-2; D not certain. CDR3 length equals 14 residues. V gave up 5 bases and J gave up 8 bases, with 21 bases separating them. The germline V gene has CDR1 DFQATT and CDR2 SNEGSKA (reference sequence). The CDR3 is CSALHPGSRKGYTF. CDR3 sequence (DNA): TGCAGTGCTCTCCACCCGGGGAGTCGGAAGGGCTACACCTTC.

This clonotype was found many times. The V and J genes are TRBV6-2 or TRBV6-3 and TRBJ1-1; D uncertain. Germline V gene sequence: CDR1 MNHEY, CDR2 SVGEGT. CDR3 length: 13 amino acids. V dropped 6 bases and J dropped 4 bases, with 12 bases sitting between them. CDR3 in DNA: TGTGCCAGCAGCTGGGGAGGAGGCACTGAAGCTTTCTTT. This translates into CASSWGGGTEAFF.

In this sample, this clonotype turned up many times. The chain is built from TRBV20-1 and TRBJ1-4, with a tentative D call TRBD1 (5 bases). The CDR3 spans 13 residues. Trimming removed 5 bases from V and 3 bases from J, with 10 bases in between. Germline CDR1 and CDR2: DFQATT and SNEGSKA (reference sequence). The CDR3 is CSAQWGANEKLFF. CDR3 bases: TGCAGTGCTCAGTGGGGGGCTAATGAAAAACTGTTTTTT.

The sample holds many counts of this clonotype. CDR3 coding DNA: TGTGCCAGCACCCAAACCGAAAAACTGTTTTTT. Translating it yields CASTQTEKLFF. This rearrangement joins TRBV6-1 to TRBJ1-4, with D hard to call. The V end was cut by 7 bases, the J end by 8 bases, with 8 bases between. The CDR3 runs 11 residues. The V gene's germline CDR1 is MNHNS and CDR2 SASEGT.

Concerning this clonotype itself: This could be a read error, since a much larger clone is one nucleotide away. Written as DNA, the CDR3 is TGTGCCACCAGCCAAGACGTCCGGCAGGGGTCCTACAATGAGCAGTTCTTC. Its protein is CATSQDVRQGSYNEQFF. V usage is TRBV3-1 and J usage is TRBJ2-1; TRBD1 might be the D (6 bases). The germline V gene encodes CDR1 LGHDT and CDR2 YNNKEL (reference sequence). The CDR3 is 17 residues long.

This sequence joins TRBV7-2 and TRBJ2-7; 8 positions agree with TRBD1. Germline loops: CDR1 SGHTA, CDR2 FQGNSA. Germline trimming cut 4 bases from V and 6 bases from J; bases unmatched to any gene: 11. The CDR3 spans 15 residues. The chain's CDR3 is CASSSLGQGQSEQYF. For the CDR3, the DNA is TGTGCCAGCAGCTCCCTCGGACAGGGTCAGAGCGAGCAGTACTTC.

This clonotype was seen many times. This sequence joins TRBV5-1 and TRBJ2-1; D is perhaps TRBD1 (6 bases). CDR3 length equals 14 residues. V was pared by 1 base and J by 7 bases, with 12 bases between. Germline CDR1 and CDR2: SGHRS and YFSETQ. For the CDR3, the DNA is TGCGCCAGCAGCTTGTGGCAGGGGATAAATGAGCAGTTCTTC. Its translation is CASSLWQGINEQFF.

This clonotype was recorded many times. The chain joins TRBV18 to TRBJ2-1; D remains ambiguous. The germline V and J ends were trimmed by 0 bases and 0 bases, with 9 bases remaining between them. This CDR3 spans 16 amino acids. CDR1 KGHSH and CDR2 LQKENI come from the germline V gene. CDR3 sequence reads: CASSPPTYLSYNEQFF. CDR3 DNA sequence: TGTGCCAGCTCACCACCCACCTACCTCTCCTACAATGAGCAGTTCTTC.

This clonotype has just a few counts. V and J are TRBV20-1 and TRBJ2-2, with 14 bases identical to TRBD2. Trimming at V came to 7 bases and at J to 2 bases, leaving 3 bases not matched to a gene. CDR3 size: 15 residues. Germline loops: CDR1 DFQATT, CDR2 SNEGSKA (reference sequence). The CDR3 bases are TGCAGTGGGACTAGCGGGGGGCCTAACACCGGGGAGCTGTTTTTT. Amino acid sequence: CSGTSGGPNTGELFF.

At least ten counts were recorded for this clonotype. The chain links TRBV27 to TRBJ2-7; D not resolved. Germline CDR1 is MNHEY and CDR2 is SMNVEV (reference sequence). CDR3 size: 14 residues. Trimming pared 1 base from V and 2 bases from J, leaving 9 bases between. The CDR3 DNA follows: TGTGCCAGCAGTTTATGGATCGAGCCCTACGAGCAGTACTTC. Translated: CASSLWIEPYEQYF.

This clonotype appeared many times. The V and J genes are TRBV5-5 and TRBJ2-1; D ambiguous. CDR3 length: 16 residues. The V end lost 0 bases, the J end lost 7 bases, and 17 bases lay between the germline ends. Germline CDR1 reads SGHKS; CDR2 reads YYEKEE (reference sequence). The CDR3 DNA follows: TGTGCCAGCAGCTTGGTCTTCGGCAGTCTGTTGAATGAGCAGTTCTTC. This gives the protein CASSLVFGSLLNEQFF.